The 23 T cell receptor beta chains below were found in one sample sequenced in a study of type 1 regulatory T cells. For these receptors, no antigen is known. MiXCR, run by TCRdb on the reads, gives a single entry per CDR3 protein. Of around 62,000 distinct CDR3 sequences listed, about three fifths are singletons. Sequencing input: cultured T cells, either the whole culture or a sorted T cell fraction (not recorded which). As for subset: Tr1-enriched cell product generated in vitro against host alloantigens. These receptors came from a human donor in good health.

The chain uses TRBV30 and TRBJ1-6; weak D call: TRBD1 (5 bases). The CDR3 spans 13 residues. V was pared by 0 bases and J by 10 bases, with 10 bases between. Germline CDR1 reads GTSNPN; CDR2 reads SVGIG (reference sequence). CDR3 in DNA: TGTGCCTGGAGTGTCTCAAGGGGATCACCCCTCCACTTT. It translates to CAWSVSRGSPLHF.

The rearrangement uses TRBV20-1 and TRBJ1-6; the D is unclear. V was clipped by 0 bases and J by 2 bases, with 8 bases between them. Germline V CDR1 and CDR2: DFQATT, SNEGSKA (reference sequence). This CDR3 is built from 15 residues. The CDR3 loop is CSARERQTYNSPLHF. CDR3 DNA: TGCAGTGCTAGAGAACGACAAACCTATAATTCACCCCTCCACTTT.

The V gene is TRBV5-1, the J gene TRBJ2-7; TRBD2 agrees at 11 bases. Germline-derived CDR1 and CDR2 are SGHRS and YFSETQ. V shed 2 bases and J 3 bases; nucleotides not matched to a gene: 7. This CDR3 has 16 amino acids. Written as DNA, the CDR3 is TGCGCCAGCAGCTTAACTGTCGGGACTAGCGGCTACGAGCAGTACTTC. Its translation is CASSLTVGTSGYEQYF.

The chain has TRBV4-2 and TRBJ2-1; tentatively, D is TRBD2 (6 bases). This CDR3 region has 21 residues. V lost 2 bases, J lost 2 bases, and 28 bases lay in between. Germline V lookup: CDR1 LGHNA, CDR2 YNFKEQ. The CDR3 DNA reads TGTGCCAGCAGCCAACTCACTCAGGTTCGGGGACTGGGAGCTACCTACAATGAGCAGTTCTTC. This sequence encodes CASSQLTQVRGLGATYNEQFF.

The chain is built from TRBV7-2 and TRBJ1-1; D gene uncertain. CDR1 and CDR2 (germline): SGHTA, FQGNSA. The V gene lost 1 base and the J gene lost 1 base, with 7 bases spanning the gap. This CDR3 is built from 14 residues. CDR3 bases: TGTGCCAGCAGCTTAGGGCGGGAGAACACTGAAGCTTTCTTT. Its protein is CASSLGRENTEAFF.

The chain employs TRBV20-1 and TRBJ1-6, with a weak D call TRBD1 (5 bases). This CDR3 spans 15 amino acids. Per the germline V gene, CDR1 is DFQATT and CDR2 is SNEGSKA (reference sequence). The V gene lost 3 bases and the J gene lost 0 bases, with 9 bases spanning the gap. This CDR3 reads CSASDGTSYNSPLHF. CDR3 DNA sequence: TGCAGTGCTAGTGACGGGACCTCCTATAATTCACCCCTCCACTTT.

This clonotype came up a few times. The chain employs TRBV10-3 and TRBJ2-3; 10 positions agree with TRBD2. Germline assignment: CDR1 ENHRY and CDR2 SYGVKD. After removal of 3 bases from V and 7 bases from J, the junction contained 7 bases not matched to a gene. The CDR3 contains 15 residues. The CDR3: CAISEAGGPLNTQYF. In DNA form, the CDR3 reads TGTGCCATCAGTGAAGCGGGAGGGCCTCTGAATACGCAGTATTTT.

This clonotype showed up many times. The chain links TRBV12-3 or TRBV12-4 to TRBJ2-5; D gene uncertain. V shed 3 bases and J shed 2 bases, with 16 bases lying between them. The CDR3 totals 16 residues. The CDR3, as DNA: TGTGCCAGCAGTTTGCGTGCCCCGATGGGACAAGAGACCCAGTACTTC. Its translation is CASSLRAPMGQETQYF.

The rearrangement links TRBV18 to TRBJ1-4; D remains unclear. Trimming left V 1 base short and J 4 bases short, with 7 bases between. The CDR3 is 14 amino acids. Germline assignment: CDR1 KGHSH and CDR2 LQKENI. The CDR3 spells CASSPLQVNEKLFF. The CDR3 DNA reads TGTGCCAGCTCACCACTCCAGGTTAATGAAAAACTGTTTTTT.

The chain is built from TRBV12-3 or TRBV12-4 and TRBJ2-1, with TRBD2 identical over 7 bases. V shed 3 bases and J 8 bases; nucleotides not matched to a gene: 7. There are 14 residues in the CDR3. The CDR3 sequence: CASSFQRGPYEQFF. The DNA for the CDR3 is TGTGCCAGCAGTTTCCAGCGGGGCCCCTATGAGCAGTTCTTC.

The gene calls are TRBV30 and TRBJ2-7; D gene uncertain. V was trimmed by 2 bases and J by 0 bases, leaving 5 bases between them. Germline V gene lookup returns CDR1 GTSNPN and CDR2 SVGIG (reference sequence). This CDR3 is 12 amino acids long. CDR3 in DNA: TGTGCCTGGAGTAGTGGCTCCTACGAGCAGTACTTC. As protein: CAWSSGSYEQYF.

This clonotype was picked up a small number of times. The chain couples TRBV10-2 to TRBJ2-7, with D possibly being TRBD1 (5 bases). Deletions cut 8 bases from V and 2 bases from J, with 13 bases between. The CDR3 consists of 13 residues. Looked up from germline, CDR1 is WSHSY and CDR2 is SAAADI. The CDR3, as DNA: TGCGCCAGCCGACAGACAGATACCTACGAGCAGTACTTC. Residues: CASRQTDTYEQYF.

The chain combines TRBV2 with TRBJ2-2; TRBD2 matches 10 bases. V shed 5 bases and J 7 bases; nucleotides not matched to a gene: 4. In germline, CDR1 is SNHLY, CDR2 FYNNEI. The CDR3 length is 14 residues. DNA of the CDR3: TGTGCCAGCAGTAGCGGGAGGGCCATCGGGGAGCTGTTTTTT. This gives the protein CASSSGRAIGELFF.

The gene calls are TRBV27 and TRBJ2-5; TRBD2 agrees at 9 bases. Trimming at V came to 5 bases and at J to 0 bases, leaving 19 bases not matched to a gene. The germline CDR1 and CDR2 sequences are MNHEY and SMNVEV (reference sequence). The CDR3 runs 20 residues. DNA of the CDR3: TGTGCCAGCAGTCCTGGCCCACCGCGCGGGAGGGCCCTTTACCAAGAGACCCAGTACTTC. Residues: CASSPGPPRGRALYQETQYF.

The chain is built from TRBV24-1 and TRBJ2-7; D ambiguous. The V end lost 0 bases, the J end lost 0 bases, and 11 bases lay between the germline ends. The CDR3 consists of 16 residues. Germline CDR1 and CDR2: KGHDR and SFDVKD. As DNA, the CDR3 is TGTGCCACCAGTGATTTGCCGGGCGCCCACTCCTACGAGCAGTACTTC. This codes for CATSDLPGAHSYEQYF.

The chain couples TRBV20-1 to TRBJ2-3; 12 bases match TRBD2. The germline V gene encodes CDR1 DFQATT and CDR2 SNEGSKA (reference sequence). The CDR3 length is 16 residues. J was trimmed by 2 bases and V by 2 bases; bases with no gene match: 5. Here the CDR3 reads CSARTGLAGNTDTQYF. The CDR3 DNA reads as TGCAGTGCTAGAACCGGACTAGCGGGAAACACAGATACGCAGTATTTT.

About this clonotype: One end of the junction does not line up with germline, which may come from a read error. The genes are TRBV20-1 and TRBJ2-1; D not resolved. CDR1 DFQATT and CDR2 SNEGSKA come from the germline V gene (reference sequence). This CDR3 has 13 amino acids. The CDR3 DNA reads TGTAGTGTGTTTAAAAACGCCTACAATGAGCAGTTCTTC. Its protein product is CSVFKNAYNEQFF.

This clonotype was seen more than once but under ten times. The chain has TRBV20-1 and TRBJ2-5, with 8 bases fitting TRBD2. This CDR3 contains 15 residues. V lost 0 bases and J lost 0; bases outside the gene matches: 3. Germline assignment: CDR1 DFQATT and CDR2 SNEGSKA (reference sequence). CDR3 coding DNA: TGCAGTGCTAGAGAGACTAGCGTAAACCAAGAGACCCAGTACTTC. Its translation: CSARETSVNQETQYF.

CDR3: CASSQGTTSGETQYF. CDR3 bases: TGTGCCAGCAGTCAAGGGACTACCTCTGGGGAGACCCAGTACTTC. The rearrangement links TRBV5-5 to TRBJ2-5; TRBD2 matches at 7 bases. Germline V lookup: CDR1 SGHKS, CDR2 YYEKEE (reference sequence). Trimming at V came to 5 bases and at J to 5 bases, leaving 12 bases not matched to a gene. The CDR3 is 15 residues long.

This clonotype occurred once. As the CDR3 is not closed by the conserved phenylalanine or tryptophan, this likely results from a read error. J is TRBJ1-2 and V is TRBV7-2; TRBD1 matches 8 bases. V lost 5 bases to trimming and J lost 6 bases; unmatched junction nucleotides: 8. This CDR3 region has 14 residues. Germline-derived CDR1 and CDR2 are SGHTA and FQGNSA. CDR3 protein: CASSRFPTGDGYTL. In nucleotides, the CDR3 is TGTGCCAGCAGCAGATTCCCGACAGGGGATGGCTACACCCTC.

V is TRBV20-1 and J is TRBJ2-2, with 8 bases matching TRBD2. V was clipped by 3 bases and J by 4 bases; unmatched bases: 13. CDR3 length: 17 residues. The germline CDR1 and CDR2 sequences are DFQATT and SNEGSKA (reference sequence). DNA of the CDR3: TGCAGTGCTAGTTTGGGGGCGGGAGGAGTTGGCACCGGGGAGCTGTTTTTT. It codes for CSASLGAGGVGTGELFF.

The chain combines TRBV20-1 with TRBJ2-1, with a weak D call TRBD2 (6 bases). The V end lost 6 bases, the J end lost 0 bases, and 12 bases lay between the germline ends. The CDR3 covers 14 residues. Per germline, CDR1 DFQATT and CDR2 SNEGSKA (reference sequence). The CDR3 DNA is TGCAGTGCGCCGGGACTCCTCTCCTACAATGAGCAGTTCTTC. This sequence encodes CSAPGLLSYNEQFF.

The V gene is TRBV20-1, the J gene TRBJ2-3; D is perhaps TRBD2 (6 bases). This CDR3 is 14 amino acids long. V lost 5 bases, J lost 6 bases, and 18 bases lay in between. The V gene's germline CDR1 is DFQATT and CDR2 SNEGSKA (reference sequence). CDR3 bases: TGCAGTGCTTCGACTAGTTCCCCTTCCGATACGCAGTATTTT. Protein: CSASTSSPSDTQYF.